The clone carrying this TCR beta chain was observed a few times. No antigen is known for it. TCR beta libraries were prepared from cDNA with unique molecular identifiers. T cells numbering roughly 0.9 to 10 million yielded cDNA molecules that totaled roughly 500,000. In TCRdb, the PCR reads were re-called with MiXCR into one record per CDR3 protein. The table lists roughly 700,000 distinct CDR3 sequences, 30% of them singletons, with roughly 0.54% in the top ten. These data are taken from a study of post-analysis software for immune sequencing data. On the study more broadly: Multiple sclerosis in the patients followed relapsing-remitting, secondary progressive and progressive-relapsing courses.

Study results and limitations: Diversity measured as normalized Chao1 was significantly lower in multiple sclerosis patients than in controls.

The origin of this receptor is a girl aged 10 to 17 with multiple sclerosis. What was sequenced was blood.

CDR3 residues: CASSPAGGNTGELFF. CDR3 DNA sequence: TGTGCCAGCAGCCCAGCGGGAGGAAACACCGGGGAGCTGTTTTTT. This sequence joins TRBV7-2 and TRBJ2-2, with 9 bases identical to TRBD2. Germline V gene data show CDR1 as SGHTA and CDR2 as FQGNSA. CDR3 length equals 15 residues. V dropped 5 bases and J dropped 2; count of bases not matched to a gene: 3.